These 26 T cell receptor beta chains were all obtained from the same sample, sequenced in a study of CD8 T cells in ankylosing spondylitis. Each CDR3 protein gets one entry after TCRdb re-called the 5' RACE reads with MiXCR. The table lists about 8,800 distinct CDR3 sequences, 5% to 6.5% of them singletons. Sequencing was performed on blood, either unsorted or a sorted T cell fraction (not recorded which). Receptors were obtained from a female donor with ankylosing spondylitis or in good health (not recorded which).

This clonotype was counted many times. The V gene is TRBV9, the J gene TRBJ2-3, with TRBD2 matching over 9 bases. CDR3 length: 16 amino acids. V lost 4 bases and J lost 3; bases outside the gene matches: 9. Looked up from germline, CDR1 is SGDLS and CDR2 is YYNGEE. The CDR3 sequence: CASSPQGLAPTDTQYF. In DNA form, the CDR3 reads TGTGCCAGCAGCCCTCAGGGACTAGCTCCAACAGATACGCAGTATTTT.

This clonotype was observed many times. The genes are TRBV9 and TRBJ2-6; a possible D gene is TRBD1 (8 bases). The CDR3 covers 17 residues. With 4 bases removed from V and 0 bases from J, the gap between germline ends came to 14 bases. Germline assignment: CDR1 SGDLS and CDR2 YYNGEE. The CDR3 nucleotides read TGTGCCAGCAGCTCAACAGGGGGGGGCTCTGGGGCCAACGTCCTGACTTTC. It specifies CASSSTGGGSGANVLTF.

This clonotype was found many times. The V call is TRBV9, the J call TRBJ2-1; D is unresolved. Germline values: CDR1 SGDLS, CDR2 YYNGEE. CDR3 length: 14 amino acids. The V gene lost 4 bases and the J gene lost 6 bases, with 14 bases spanning the gap. DNA for the CDR3: TGTGCCAGCAGCCCCCGGTGGCAAAGCAATGAGCAGTTCTTC. This codes for CASSPRWQSNEQFF.

V is TRBV9 and J is TRBJ2-5; D is perhaps TRBD1 or TRBD2 (6 bases each). CDR3 length: 17 residues. CDR1 is SGDLS, CDR2 YYNGEE, per germline. Trimming removed 0 bases from V and 2 bases from J, with 17 bases in between. The CDR3 DNA sequence: TGTGCCAGCAGCGTAGAGGGGGGCCGCGGTATACAAGAGACCCAGTACTTC. It is translated as CASSVEGGRGIQETQYF.

This clonotype was seen more than once but under ten times. The rearrangement uses TRBV9 and TRBJ2-1; 10 nucleotides match TRBD2. Germline V CDR1 and CDR2: SGDLS, YYNGEE. The CDR3 spans 16 residues. Germline trimming cut 0 bases from V and 10 bases from J; bases unmatched to any gene: 10. CDR3 sequence (DNA): TGTGCCAGCAGCGTAGCCTCTAGCGGGAGTCGTGGGGAGCAGTTCTTC. This codes for CASSVASSGSRGEQFF. Supplemented by reference TRBV9 and TRBJ2-1, the full variable domain reads DSGVTQTPKHLITATGQRVTLRCSPRSGDLSVYWYQQSLDQGLQFLIQYYNGEERAKGNILERFSAQQFPDLHSELNLSSLELGDSALYFCASSVASSGSRGEQFFGPGTRLTVL.

This clonotype was recorded at least ten times. The chain carries TRBV9 and TRBJ1-4, with unresolved D. CDR1 and CDR2 from the germline V gene are SGDLS and YYNGEE. Between the trimmed V and J ends, which lost 0 bases and 3 bases, there was a span of 6 bases. The CDR3 loop spans 14 amino acids. The CDR3 DNA sequence: TGTGCCAGCAGCGTAGGTAGAGCTAATGAAAAACTGTTTTTT. Amino acids: CASSVGRANEKLFF.

By frequency in the sample, this clonotype is medium-sized. J is TRBJ2-1 and V is TRBV9; D may match TRBD1 or TRBD2 (5 bases each). V lost 2 bases and J 4 bases, leaving 7 bases between the germline ends. This CDR3 has 13 residues. Germline CDR1 SGDLS, CDR2 YYNGEE. Here the CDR3 DNA reads TGTGCCAGCAGCGTCGAGGGGTACAATGAGCAGTTCTTC. It yields the protein CASSVEGYNEQFF.

This clonotype has ten or more counts. The chain recombines TRBV9 with TRBJ2-1; the match to TRBD1 covers 8 bases. The germline CDR1 and CDR2 sequences are SGDLS and YYNGEE. The V segment lost 4 bases and the J segment 10 bases; nucleotides outside the gene matches: 4. This CDR3 spans 12 amino acids. Written as DNA, the CDR3 is TGTGCCAGCAGCTTAACAGGGGGAGAGCAGTTCTTC. Protein sequence: CASSLTGGEQFF.

This clonotype was detected many times. V is TRBV9 and J is TRBJ1-1, with D tentatively TRBD1 (5 bases). The CDR3 spans 14 residues. In germline, CDR1 is SGDLS, CDR2 YYNGEE. The germline V and J ends were trimmed by 1 base and 1 base, with 8 bases remaining between them. The CDR3 loop is CASSVSGQNTEAFF. In DNA, the CDR3 is TGTGCCAGCAGCGTATCAGGACAGAACACTGAAGCTTTCTTT.

This clonotype was seen ten or more times. This chain connects TRBV9 to TRBJ2-5; TRBD2 agrees at 11 bases. Per the germline V gene, CDR1 is SGDLS and CDR2 is YYNGEE. The V gene end was trimmed by 3 bases and the J gene end by 5 bases; junction bases not matched to a gene: 9. The CDR3 is 16 residues long. The CDR3 protein is CASSDRTSGPRETQYF. The CDR3 DNA sequence: TGTGCCAGCAGCGACCGGACTAGCGGGCCCCGGGAGACCCAGTACTTC.

Ten or more counts support this clonotype. The rearrangement uses TRBV9 and TRBJ2-7, with a possible D match to TRBD2 (6 bases). CDR1 is SGDLS and CDR2 is YYNGEE in the germline V gene. CDR3 size: 15 residues. V was pared by 3 bases and J by 4 bases, with 17 bases between. This CDR3 is CASSAGTPIPYEQYF. DNA for the CDR3: TGTGCCAGCAGCGCAGGGACTCCCATACCATACGAGCAGTACTTC.

This clonotype has ten or more counts. The junction differs from germline at one of its ends, possibly a read error. The V and J genes are TRBV9 and TRBJ2-7, with 7 bases aligning to TRBD1. This CDR3 has 16 residues. Germline V gene lookup returns CDR1 SGDLS and CDR2 YYNGEE. Written as DNA, the CDR3 is TGTGCCAGCAGCCACCCCCAGGGGGTCTACTCCGACGAGCAGTACTTC. This gives the protein CASSHPQGVYSDEQYF.

This clonotype has ten or more counts. The rearrangement uses TRBV9 and TRBJ2-3; D call uncertain. Per the germline V gene, CDR1 is SGDLS and CDR2 is YYNGEE. V was pared by 4 bases and J by 2 bases, with 11 bases between. CDR3 length equals 14 residues. The CDR3 is CASSPARYTDTQYF. The DNA for the CDR3 is TGTGCCAGCAGCCCCGCCCGGTACACAGATACGCAGTATTTT.

The V and J genes are TRBV9 and TRBJ2-3; the D gene is possibly TRBD2 (5 bases). This CDR3 comprises 17 residues. The V gene's germline CDR1 is SGDLS and CDR2 YYNGEE. Trimming stripped 3 bases from V and 2 bases from J, with 19 bases between. Here the CDR3 DNA reads TGTGCCAGCAGCGCTGACCTCGGGCCGCGGGTCACAGATACGCAGTATTTT. Translation gives CASSADLGPRVTDTQYF.

In this sample, this clonotype is medium-sized. The chain carries TRBV9 and TRBJ2-1; weak D call: TRBD2 (7 bases). The V gene lost 6 bases and the J gene lost 5 bases, with 21 bases spanning the gap. CDR3 size: 16 residues. Germline CDR1 reads SGDLS; CDR2 reads YYNGEE. The CDR3 DNA sequence: TGTGCCAGCAACGACGTAAGGGGGGGGTCCCACAATGAGCAGTTCTTC. Its protein is CASNDVRGGSHNEQFF.

This clonotype was seen many times. The J gene is TRBJ2-1, the V gene TRBV9, with D possibly TRBD1 on 5 matching bases. The ends were cut back, 0 bases at V and 1 base at J, with 8 bases in the middle. The CDR3 consists of 15 residues. CDR1 is SGDLS and CDR2 is YYNGEE in the germline V gene. This CDR3 is CASSVVPGSYNEQFF. CDR3 coding DNA: TGTGCCAGCAGCGTAGTGCCAGGGTCCTACAATGAGCAGTTCTTC.

By proportion, this clonotype is medium-sized. The rearrangement joins TRBV9 to TRBJ2-7; 8 positions match TRBD1. The CDR3 consists of 14 residues. After removal of 0 bases from V and 3 bases from J, the junction contained 2 bases not matched to a gene. In germline, CDR1 is SGDLS, CDR2 YYNGEE. The CDR3 DNA reads TGTGCCAGCAGCGTAGGGGACAGGAGCTACGAGCAGTACTTC. Translated: CASSVGDRSYEQYF.

A few counts support this clonotype. The chain links TRBV9 to TRBJ1-2; 11 bases align to TRBD1. V trimming: 3 bases; J trimming: 5 bases; junction bases outside the gene matches: 6. The CDR3 sequence is 15 residues long. Germline-derived CDR1 and CDR2 are SGDLS and YYNGEE. CDR3 residues: CASSGGQGARYGYTF. In DNA, the CDR3 is TGTGCCAGCAGCGGAGGACAGGGGGCAAGATATGGCTACACCTTC.

J is TRBJ2-1 and V is TRBV9; tentative D call: TRBD2 (6 bases). Deletions cut 0 bases from V and 7 bases from J, with 14 bases between. This CDR3 has 15 amino acids. Germline-derived CDR1 and CDR2 are SGDLS and YYNGEE. CDR3 nucleotide sequence: TGTGCCAGCAGCGTAGGGCAGGGAGGAGGGAATGAGCAGTTCTTC. Protein product: CASSVGQGGGNEQFF.

This clonotype was seen repeatedly, ten times or more. The CDR3 nucleotides are TGTGCCAGCACACCATGGGAATGGTCCTACAATGAGCAGTTCTTC. Amino acid sequence: CASTPWEWSYNEQFF. This chain uses TRBV9 with TRBJ2-1, with no clear D. The CDR3 is 15 amino acids. The V and J ends lost 6 bases and 1 base respectively, with 14 bases between them. Germline V gene sequence: CDR1 SGDLS, CDR2 YYNGEE.

The gene calls are TRBV9 and TRBJ2-5; D is perhaps TRBD1 (6 bases). The CDR3 consists of 16 residues. The germline gives CDR1 SGDLS, CDR2 YYNGEE. With 3 bases removed from V and 2 bases from J, the gap between germline ends came to 17 bases. The CDR3 spells CASSAYRDTTQETQYF. The CDR3 DNA is TGTGCCAGCAGCGCTTACCGGGACACAACACAAGAGACCCAGTACTTC.

In this sample, this clonotype turned up many times. This chain links TRBV9 with TRBJ2-1; TRBD2 might be the D (6 bases). This CDR3 has 14 amino acids. Trimming pared 3 bases from V and 5 bases from J, leaving 12 bases between. Germline CDR1 SGDLS, CDR2 YYNGEE. The CDR3 sequence: CASSATGLHNEQFF. The DNA for the CDR3 is TGTGCCAGCAGCGCAACGGGACTCCACAATGAGCAGTTCTTC.

The table lists this clonotype with many counts. The gene calls are TRBV9 and TRBJ1-2; the D is unclear. Trimming took 3 bases from V and 9 from J, leaving 12 bases between them. CDR3 size: 12 residues. Germline values: CDR1 SGDLS, CDR2 YYNGEE. For the CDR3, the DNA is TGTGCCAGCAGCGAACCGGGCGTTTGCTACACCTTC. Translating gives CASSEPGVCYTF.

This clonotype was recorded many times. The rearrangement links TRBV9 to TRBJ2-5, with unresolved D. The CDR3 loop spans 14 amino acids. The germline V gene has CDR1 SGDLS and CDR2 YYNGEE. Deletions cut 3 bases from V and 1 base from J, with 10 bases between. The CDR3 loop reads CASSGGRFQETQYF. The CDR3 coding sequence is TGTGCCAGCAGCGGCGGACGGTTCCAAGAGACCCAGTACTTC.

The rearrangement joins TRBV9 to TRBJ2-3, with a weak D call TRBD2 (5 bases). Trimming removed 2 bases at V and 3 bases at J, with 16 bases between. CDR3 length equals 16 residues. Germline-derived CDR1 and CDR2 are SGDLS and YYNGEE. Here the CDR3 reads CASSVGGYRVTDTQYF. In nucleotides, the CDR3 is TGTGCCAGCAGCGTTGGCGGGTATAGGGTTACAGATACGCAGTATTTT.

By its share, this clonotype is medium-sized. The chain combines TRBV9 with TRBJ2-1; 12 nucleotides match TRBD2. Trimming removed 3 bases from V and 0 bases from J; junction bases left unmatched: 16. The CDR3 totals 21 residues. Germline V CDR1 and CDR2: SGDLS, YYNGEE. In nucleotides, the CDR3 is TGTGCCAGCAGCGCCCACCTAACGGGACTAGCGGGTAGAAGCTCCTACAATGAGCAGTTCTTC. Its translation is CASSAHLTGLAGRSSYNEQFF.